The text below deals with one T cell receptor (beta chain). The antigen is undetermined. The data stem from a study of cytomegalovirus exposure and HLA in healthy donors. Study outcomes and limitations: According to a later analysis, TCR clusters from the first cohort tended to co-occur in the 120 or so validation repertoires.

CDR3 length: 15 residues. After removal of 1 base from V and 5 bases from J, the junction contained 6 bases not matched to a gene. Germline CDR1 reads SEHNR; CDR2 reads FQNEAQ (reference sequence). Generated by immunoSEQ multiplex PCR, the TCRdb table keeps only in-frame clones and is missing some. The sample holds some 80,000 clones; roughly 96% are singletons and the top ten take approximately 1.2%. The material sequenced was PBMCs. This chain links TRBV7-9 with TRBJ2-5, with 8 bases fitting TRBD1. The clonotype was recovered from a woman under 30 in good health and CMV-seronegative. CDR3 coding DNA: TGTGCCAGCAGCTTAGTCAGGGGGCTCGGGGAGACCCAGTACTTC. It codes for CASSLVRGLGETQYF.